Below, 5 T cell receptor beta chains from the same sample are listed, as sequenced in a study of shared clonotypes between healthy human individuals. The table came from immunoSEQ multiplex PCR; TCRdb's copy has only in-frame clones and leaves some out. The table includes some 2 million clones, approximately 94% detected once. CD45RO-negative, CCR7-positively selected cells formed the naive CD8 fraction, excluding terminally differentiated effector memory CD45RA+ cells. Sequencing was carried out using naive CD8+ T cells sorted from blood. The receptors stem from a man between 18 and 35 years old in good health.

This clone was recorded once. The rearrangement joins TRBV6-5 to TRBJ1-5; 7 nucleotides match TRBD1. Germline CDR1 is MNHEY and CDR2 is SVGAGI. Trimming removed 10 bases from V and 1 base from J; junction bases left unmatched: 4. The CDR3 consists of 13 residues. The CDR3 coding sequence is TGTGCCACCTCGGACAGGAGCAATCAGCCCCAGCATTTT. It specifies CATSDRSNQPQHF.

On this clone itself: This sample includes further DNA sequences coding for the same CDR3. The CDR3 protein is CASSFAGGPYSNQPQHF. The CDR3 nucleotides read TGTGCCAGCAGCTTCGCAGGGGGGCCCTATAGCAATCAGCCCCAGCATTTT. This chain connects TRBV7-9 to TRBJ1-5; 7 nucleotides align to TRBD1. Trimming cost V 3 bases and J 0 bases; bases outside gene matches: 8. This CDR3 has 17 amino acids. Germline assignment: CDR1 SEHNR and CDR2 FQNEAQ (reference sequence).

The CDR3 sequence: CASKEGADGNTIYF. As DNA, the CDR3 is TGTGCCAGCAAAGAAGGGGCGGATGGAAACACCATATATTTT. This chain links TRBV27 with TRBJ1-3; weak D call: TRBD1 (5 bases). Trimming removed 7 bases from V and 3 bases from J, with 13 bases in between. The CDR3 is made up of 14 amino acids. CDR1 is MNHEY, CDR2 SMNVEV, per germline (reference sequence).

The chain has TRBV9 and TRBJ2-5; 12 positions agree with TRBD2. The CDR3 sequence is 17 residues long. From germline, CDR1 is SGDLS and CDR2 YYNGEE. The V gene end was trimmed by 0 bases and the J gene end by 1 base; junction bases not matched to a gene: 4. This chain's CDR3 is CASSVGLAGESQETQYF. For the CDR3, the DNA is TGTGCCAGCAGCGTAGGACTAGCGGGAGAATCCCAAGAGACCCAGTACTTC.

The V gene is TRBV27, the J gene TRBJ1-5, with no clear D. V was shortened by 8 bases and J by 4 bases, with 12 bases between the two germline ends. Looked up from germline, CDR1 is MNHEY and CDR2 is SMNVEV (reference sequence). The CDR3 has 13 amino acids. CDR3 in DNA: TGTGCCAGCGGTAGGGAAGGAAATCAGCCCCAGCATTTT. Translation gives CASGREGNQPQHF.